The present T cell receptor (beta chain) was sequenced within a study of cytomegalovirus exposure and HLA in healthy donors (dated by TCRdb to 2016 to 2017). Some background on the complete study: According to an earlier analysis of several hundred of the donors, 150 million to 200 million T cells yielded some 120 million unique TCR beta sequences and more than 250 Gb of sequence data. Rather than drawing on any new phenotypic data, the later analysis identified candidate immune exposures from TCR beta sequences and the way those sequences occurred across donors. In an earlier analysis of roughly 540 of the donors, high-throughput TCR beta sequencing was used to judge whether each TCR beta V gene segment behaved as functional or pseudogenic. The study combined high-throughput TCR immunosequencing, statistical association of individual TCRs with disease status, and machine learning to predict cytomegalovirus infection status. The study used immunosequencing to profile the T cell repertoires of approximately 630 subjects and linked those repertoires to cytomegalovirus serostatus. Approximately 310 gigabases of sequencing data and about 92 million unique TCR sequences made up an early release that covered around 640 HLA-typed donors. Besides the first cohort of roughly 700 subjects, a separate validation cohort made up of 95 to 150 different subjects was used. Typing coverage differed by locus: A, B, C, DRB1 and DQB1 were typed in about 620-640 donors, DQA1 in 522, DPA1 in around 600, and DPB1 in 472. A later analysis re-analyzed previously published TCR beta repertoires from 600 to 850 donors and added high-resolution HLA genotyping to study TCR occurrence patterns. Across some 400 genotyped donors of the cohort, an average of approximately 240,000 unique TCR beta nucleotide sequences per donor were sequenced, and 15% to 20% of those sequences were non-productive. Every repertoire in the discovery cohort had been generated on one and the same sequencing platform. Among the roughly 390 genotyped donors, under 90% belonged to the genetic ancestry cluster associated with self-reported Caucasian donors. HLA typing covered class I and class II loci at four-digit resolution. Roughly 5 DR-DQ haplotypes were handled as single units for association and clustering, since linkage in the cohort was strong. The aim of the study was to test whether cataloging public T cell receptors could identify signatures of past pathogen exposure. Alongside the repertoire data, information on donor age, sex, ethnicity and CMV serostatus was compiled. Genome-wide SNP genotypes for about 60% of the roughly 670 donors were used in a later genetic analysis, which treated that subset as a discovery cohort. The research as a whole found: At a false discovery rate of 0.05, a later analysis linked roughly 17,000 TCR beta sequences to specific HLA alleles. Because some donors lacked HLA typing at each locus, the association tests relied only on the typed subset. When HLA alleles, especially DR and DQ, strongly co-occurred, TCR associations were difficult to assign to individual alleles. In an earlier analysis of approximately 590 of the donors, most TCR beta V segments were observed in productive rearrangements about 90% or about 30% of the time, broadly matching IMGT annotations. According to a later genetic analysis, donors in an Asian-associated ancestry cluster had fewer N-insertions in productive TCRs than the roughly 700-donor mean. Most TCR sequences were seen in very few donors, while some public TCRs were found in many individuals. Cytomegalovirus status was reported to be diagnosed by the classifier with high specificity and sensitivity in both the original and validation cohorts. Correlated functional status among segregating V segments might be attributable to linkage disequilibrium, but an unknown experimental factor could not be ruled out. Because counts were too low, some 16 rarely observed V segments, including chromosome 9 orphons, were excluded from the earlier analysis of around 590 of the donors. Because the 87-base-pair reads could not distinguish some IMGT-functional V segments, including TRBV6-2 and TRBV6-3, those segments were excluded. In a later genetic analysis, a missense DCLRE1C variant was associated with V-gene and J-gene trimming of TCR beta chains, and the association was replicated in an independent cohort. Three of the identified cytomegalovirus-associated TCR beta chains were confirmed in vitro to be specific for cytomegalovirus antigens. A further reported finding was that TCR beta sequences accurately predicted the HLA-A and HLA-B alleles for most subjects in the first cohort. In a later analysis, TCR association rates were found to vary across HLA loci, with the most associated TCRs seen for DRB1 alleles and the fewest for HLA-C alleles. Several of the top co-occurrence clusters appeared to be linked to parvovirus B19, influenza, CMV and Epstein-Barr virus, according to a later analysis. A cluster of highly shared sequence variants was judged likely to represent a technical artifact of the sequencing pipeline. The presence/absence analyses assumed that sequencing depth was roughly uniform across donors, and that assumption may not be true. A later analysis found that most CMV-associated TCR beta chains appeared HLA-restricted, with HLA associations seemingly driven largely by CMV exposure. For the cohort, immune exposure information was limited to CMV serostatus. In this cohort, only TCR beta chains were sequenced, and detectable features were limited by the absence of alpha or paired-chain data. A total of about 180 TCR beta chains were listed by the study as associated with cytomegalovirus. The authors suggested that the approach could potentially be generalized to other disease states and immunological phenotypes. Compared with equally common non-associated chains, HLA-associated TCR beta chains in a later analysis were more clonally expanded and had lower generation probabilities.

The cohort comprised 550 to 700 healthy bone marrow donors. At the time of sampling, all cohort members were nominally healthy, though unrecorded immune exposures were likely present. The donor tested CMV seronegative, placing the donor among the approximately 360 seronegative members of the cohort. A peripheral blood sample was collected from each donor, and TCR beta sequencing was performed on peripheral blood mononuclear cells. The Qiagen DNeasy Blood Extraction Kit was used to extract genomic DNA from the blood cell samples. About this clone: Its antigen specificity is not known. Qualities for individual bases were not recorded, and no much larger clone is one base off.

Libraries were made using the immunoSEQ multiplex PCR assay. A mixture of 60 forward primers for TCR Vbeta segments and 13 reverse primers for TCR Jbeta segments was used in the multiplex PCR. Amplification of the CDR3 region of rearranged TCR beta genes was performed with a multiplex PCR assay on genomic DNA. Amplified TCR beta libraries were sequenced as 87-base-pair reads on the Illumina HiSeq System. The authors' analysis ran thus. A later analysis counted around 72 million unique TCR beta chains across the 500 to 850 repertoires, and 10 million to 12 million of these chains were shared by at least two donors. To remove PCR and sequencing errors, raw reads were error-corrected and collapsed into unique sequences using a nearest-neighbor algorithm that merged closely related sequences. Alignment of CDR3 sequences to IMGT reference sequences was used to assign V, D and J gene segments. For a sequence to be retained, a match of at least six nucleotides was required to both a V gene segment and a J gene segment. A rearrangement was called productive if the CDR3 had no stop codons and remained in frame with V and J, and every other rearrangement was called non-productive. Following IMGT convention, CDR3 was defined as the stretch from the second conserved V-encoded cysteine to the conserved J-encoded phenylalanine. Sequences without an unambiguous match to a single V gene segment were excluded from the earlier analysis of approximately 560 of the donors. An earlier analysis of several hundred of the donors called V segments functional above 56.7% productive rearrangements and segregating when the between-donor standard deviation exceeded 5%. A statistical classification framework was built to diagnose cytomegalovirus status from the catalog of TCR beta chain sequences. In a later analysis, V and J genes were assigned by comparing TCR nucleotide sequences against IMGT/GENE-DB human TR gene sequences. In a later analysis, CDR3 sequences and most-parsimonious VDJ recombination scenarios were assigned using the TCRdist pipeline. In a later analysis, each TCR beta chain was defined by its CDR3 amino acid sequence together with its V-gene family, and reads without a unique V-gene family were excluded. To address suspected cross-contamination and a sequencing artifact, a later analysis removed around 600 highly shared, low-generation-probability nucleotide sequences. A later analysis calculated a clonal expansion index for each public chain from normalized within-repertoire ranks of inferred template counts. Generation probabilities in a later analysis came from a VDJ recombination model fitted to out-of-frame rearrangements, and those results were checked against IGoR. In a later analysis, hypergeometric tests were used to score TCR-TCR, TCR-HLA and TCR-CMV co-occurrence, with a repertoire-size bias correction applied to TCR pairs. False discovery rates were estimated in a later analysis by permuting HLA or CMV assignments 20 times. A later analysis grouped co-occurring TCRs with DBSCAN, adding TCRdist sequence similarity when clustering within HLA-allele-positive subsets. For co-occurrence clustering, repertoires with fewer than 30,000 or more than 120,000 public chains were excluded, along with four to six repertoires with anomalous nucleotide sharing. TCRdb took this table from immuneACCESS and kept in-frame rearrangements with V and J called. Such tables lack part of the clones; where checked against another copy, unresolved V genes explain under half of the gap, and the rest is unexplained. V and J calls and clone size come straight from that table; D and trimming were deduced from the DNA. The table for this sample lists 90,000 to 100,000 clones; around four fifths of them were counted only once. The ten largest clones take up 1.5% to 2.5% of the sample.

The CDR3 holds 15 amino acids from the cysteine to the phenylalanine. Of all the DNA, just the CDR3 is kept, 45 bases in frame from base 1. Trimming at the junction amounts to 1 base on V and 4 bases on J, and the germline ends lie 11 bases apart. The germline V gene sets CDR1 to SGHTS and CDR2 to YDEGEE. This sequence originates from a man in his forties in good health and CMV-seronegative. The V gene is TRBV5-8 and the J gene is TRBJ2-2, and perhaps TRBD2 as D gene, on 6 matching bases. Material: PBMCs. The CDR3 amino acid sequence is: CASSLWDFSTGELFF. The DNA is as follows: TGTGCCAGCAGCTTGTGGGACTTCTCCACCGGGGAGCTGTTTTTT.